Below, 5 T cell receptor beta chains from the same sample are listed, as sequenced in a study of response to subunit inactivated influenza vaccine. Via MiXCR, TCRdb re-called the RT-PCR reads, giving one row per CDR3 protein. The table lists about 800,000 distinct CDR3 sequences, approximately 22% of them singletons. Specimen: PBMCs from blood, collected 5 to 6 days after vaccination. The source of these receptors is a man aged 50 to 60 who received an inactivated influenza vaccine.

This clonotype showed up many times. Here the CDR3 reads CSARDQGNTGELFF. The CDR3 bases are TGCAGTGCTAGAGATCAGGGGAACACCGGGGAGCTGTTTTTT. The V gene is TRBV20-1, the J gene TRBJ2-2, with D perhaps TRBD1 (5 bases). The V end was cut by 0 bases, the J end by 1 base, with 6 bases between. This CDR3 comprises 14 residues. Germline V gives CDR1 DFQATT, CDR2 SNEGSKA (reference sequence).

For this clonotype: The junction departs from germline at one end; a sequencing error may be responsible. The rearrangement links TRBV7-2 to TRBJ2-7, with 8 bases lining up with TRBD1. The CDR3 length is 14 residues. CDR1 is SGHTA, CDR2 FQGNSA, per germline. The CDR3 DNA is TGTGCCTGCAGCTTAGCAGGGGGCCTTTACGAGCAGTACTTC. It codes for CACSLAGGLYEQYF.

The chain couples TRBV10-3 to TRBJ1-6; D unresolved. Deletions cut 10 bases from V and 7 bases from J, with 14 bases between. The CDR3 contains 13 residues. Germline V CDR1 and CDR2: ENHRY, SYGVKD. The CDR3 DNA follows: TGTGCCACCCGCGGCGGTACGAATTCACCCCTCCACTTT. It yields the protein CATRGGTNSPLHF.

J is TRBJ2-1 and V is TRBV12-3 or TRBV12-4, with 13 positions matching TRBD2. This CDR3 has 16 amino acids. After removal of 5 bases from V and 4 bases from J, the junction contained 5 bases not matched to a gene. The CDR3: CASSKLAGGSYNEQFF. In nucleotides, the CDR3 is TGTGCCAGCAGTAAACTAGCGGGGGGGTCTTACAATGAGCAGTTCTTC.

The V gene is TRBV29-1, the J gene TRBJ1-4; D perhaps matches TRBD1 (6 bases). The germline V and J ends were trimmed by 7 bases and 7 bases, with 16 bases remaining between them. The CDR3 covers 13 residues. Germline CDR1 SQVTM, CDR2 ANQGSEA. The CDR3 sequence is CSAGGGASEKLFF. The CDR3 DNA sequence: TGCAGCGCCGGTGGGGGGGCCTCTGAAAAACTGTTTTTT.